A selection of T cell receptor beta chains follows, all from one sample in a study of OX40 agonist ivuxolimab in advanced cancers. The table came from immunoSEQ multiplex PCR; TCRdb's copy has only in-frame clones and leaves some out. The sample consists of tens of thousands of clones, more than 65% of them appearing once. The sample in question was CD4+ or CD8+ T cells sorted from blood, obtained in a trial of the OX40 agonist ivuxolimab. All receptors come from an adult with an advanced solid tumor such as melanoma, head and neck, liver or kidney cancer. Each CDR3 is given with its conserved first and last residue.

V gene	J gene	CDR3 protein
TRBV30	TRBJ2-2	CAWTASGGTGELFF
TRBV19	TRBJ1-3	CASSITSGQGSGNTIYF
TRBV28	TRBJ2-5	CASSGQGPRETQYF
TRBV7-8	TRBJ2-1	CASSTGGDFHEQFF
TRBV7-9	TRBJ2-7	CASSMGLAETYEQYF
TRBV30	TRBJ1-1	CAWSRSSNTEAFF
TRBV4-2	TRBJ1-4	CASSRESASTNEKLFF
TRBV2	TRBJ2-1	CASRGGVNNEQFF
TRBV19	TRBJ1-1	CASSSQPPRGLFDTEAFF
TRBV19	TRBJ2-7	CASSSQGHGSYEQYF
TRBV2	TRBJ1-1	CASSDHSLNTEAFF
TRBV9	TRBJ1-4	CASSGQGLTNEKLFF
TRBV18	TRBJ2-5	CASSPLGETGSRFETQYF
TRBV5-5	TRBJ1-2	CASSSSGAYGYTF
TRBV7-2	TRBJ1-5	CASSFKGGESNQPQHF
TRBV6-5	TRBJ2-7	CASRPGLEPSEQYF
TRBV12-5	TRBJ2-2	CASALQNTGELFF
TRBV27	TRBJ2-3	CASSPKAGQVGKMADTQYF
TRBV19	TRBJ1-1	CASSIGARDSSEAFF
TRBV28	TRBJ2-5	CASSPQGNGGVRRETQYF
TRBV6-5	TRBJ1-4	CASSYSKGAEKLFF
TRBV29-1	TRBJ2-1	CSAGDYEQFF
TRBV7-8	TRBJ1-4	CASSQQQGSEKLFF
TRBV6-5	TRBJ2-6	CASSYSRGAGANVLTF
TRBV7-9	TRBJ1-5	CASSLGAGRSNQPQHF
TRBV7-9	TRBJ1-1	CASSLVGGGTEAFF
TRBV19	TRBJ1-1	CASSTKGVAYAEAFF
TRBV2	TRBJ1-1	CASSELQGFGEGANTEAFF
TRBV11-3	TRBJ1-4	CASTFPGVPPNEKLFF
TRBV6-5	NA	CASSYGYGYEQYF
TRBV7-6	TRBJ2-2	CASSSQGSLNTGELFF
TRBV2	TRBJ2-3	CASRRTASTDTQYF
TRBV5-4	TRBJ1-2	CASSLAGTGEGYGYTF
TRBV2	TRBJ1-1	CASTANRGNTEAFF
TRBV29-1	TRBJ2-3	CSVEDGLAVQDTQYF
TRBV19	TRBJ1-2	CASSKDRSNYGYTF
TRBV7-2	TRBJ1-2	CASSLHLTGQYGYTF
TRBV9	TRBJ1-5	CASSVGPRDRGNQPQHF
TRBV15	TRBJ2-3	CATSSNGRGDTQYF
TRBV7-9	TRBJ2-3	CASSLWGGQKLTDTQYF